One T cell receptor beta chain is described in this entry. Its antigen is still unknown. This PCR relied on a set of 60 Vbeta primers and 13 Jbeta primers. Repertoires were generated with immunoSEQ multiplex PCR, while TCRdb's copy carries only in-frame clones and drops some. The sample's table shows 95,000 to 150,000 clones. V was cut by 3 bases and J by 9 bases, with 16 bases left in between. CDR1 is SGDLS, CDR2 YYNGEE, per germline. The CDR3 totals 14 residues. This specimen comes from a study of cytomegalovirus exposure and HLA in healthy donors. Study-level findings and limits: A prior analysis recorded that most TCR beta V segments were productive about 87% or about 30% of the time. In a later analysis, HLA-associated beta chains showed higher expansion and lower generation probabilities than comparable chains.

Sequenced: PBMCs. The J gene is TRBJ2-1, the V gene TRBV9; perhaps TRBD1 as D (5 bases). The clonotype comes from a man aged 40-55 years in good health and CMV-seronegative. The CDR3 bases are TGTGCCAGCAGCGAACGCCCTAGGGGCGCTGAGCAGTTCTTC. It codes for CASSERPRGAEQFF.